One sample yielded the 25 T cell receptor beta chains listed below, sequenced in a study of monozygotic twins with cystic fibrosis. Assay used: immunoSEQ multiplex PCR; TCRdb lists only in-frame clones, some missing. The table has some 14,000 clones, 95% to 99% seen once; the top ten hold around 0.41%. The source material was blood. The receptors originated from a girl aged 2 to 10 with cystic fibrosis.

V gene TRBV5-1 combines with J gene TRBJ1-1; maybe TRBD1 (5 bases). The CDR3 has 12 residues. V shed 4 bases and J shed 4 bases, with 8 bases lying between them. The V gene's germline CDR1 is SGHRS and CDR2 YFSETQ. CDR3 residues: CASSMDTTEAFF. The CDR3 nucleotides read TGCGCCAGCAGCATGGACACCACTGAAGCTTTCTTT.

This clone was detected once. The genes are TRBV7-2 and TRBJ2-1; 9 nucleotides agree with TRBD1. V shed 5 bases, J shed 9 bases, and the junction held 11 bases outside the gene matches. CDR1 and CDR2 (germline): SGHTA, FQGNSA. The length of the CDR3 is 15 residues. Here the CDR3 reads CASSPGGQGLFEQFF. As DNA, the CDR3 is TGTGCCAGCAGCCCTGGGGGACAGGGTTTATTTGAGCAGTTCTTC.

The rearrangement uses TRBV28 and TRBJ1-4; D is ambiguous. The CDR3 runs to 14 residues. Germline V CDR1 and CDR2: MDHEN, SYDVKM. V was cut by 3 bases and J by 4 bases, with 9 bases left in between. The CDR3 loop is CASSFPGFNEKLFF. DNA of the CDR3: TGTGCCAGCAGTTTCCCCGGATTTAATGAAAAACTGTTTTTT.

The chain combines TRBV6-4 with TRBJ2-1; TRBD1 or TRBD2 may be the D gene (6 bases each). The length of the CDR3 is 15 residues. The germline V gene has CDR1 MRHNA and CDR2 SNTAGT. V gave up 3 bases and J gave up 8 bases, with 17 bases separating them. The DNA of the CDR3 is TGTGCCAGCAGTGAAGAGGGCGGGACACGGGATGAGCAGTTCTTC. It yields the protein CASSEEGGTRDEQFF.

The genes are TRBV6-4 and TRBJ2-2, with 8 bases aligning to TRBD1. J gave up 5 bases and V 0 bases, and 11 bases lay outside the gene matches. This CDR3 comprises 18 residues. Germline V CDR1 and CDR2: MRHNA, SNTAGT. Here the CDR3 reads CASSDSRMGQAPTGELFF. As DNA, the CDR3 is TGTGCCAGCAGTGACTCGAGAATGGGACAGGCCCCGACCGGGGAGCTGTTTTTT.

The gene calls are TRBV15 and TRBJ2-5, with D possibly being TRBD2 (6 bases). Trimming removed 1 base at V and 6 bases at J, with 21 bases between. The CDR3 consists of 17 residues. Germline values: CDR1 LNHNV, CDR2 YYDKDF (reference sequence). The CDR3 DNA reads as TGTGCCACCAGCAGAGTTCGGCAGGGCGGGGAAGGGAAGACCCAGTACTTC. Encoded protein: CATSRVRQGGEGKTQYF.

The table lists this clone with a count of one. The rearrangement uses TRBV5-1 and TRBJ2-1; the D gene is possibly TRBD2 (5 bases). Germline loops: CDR1 SGHRS, CDR2 YFSETQ. V shed 2 bases and J shed 1 base, with 10 bases lying between them. The CDR3 loop spans 15 amino acids. CDR3 nucleotide sequence: TGCGCCAGCAGCTTAACAGCGGCATCCTACAATGAGCAGTTCTTC. Encoded protein: CASSLTAASYNEQFF. The complete variable domain, with remaining parts taken from reference TRBV5-1 and TRBJ2-1, reads KAGVTQTPRYLIKTRGQQVTLSCSPISGHRSVSWYQQTPGQGLQFLFEYFSETQRNKGNFPGRFSGRQFSNSRSEMNVSTLELGDSALYLCASSLTAASYNEQFFGPGTRLTVL.

V gene TRBV6-5 combines with J gene TRBJ1-1, with D possibly TRBD1 on 5 matching bases. V was shortened by 2 bases and J by 1 base, with 11 bases between the two germline ends. CDR1 is MNHEY, CDR2 SVGAGI, per germline. The CDR3 totals 15 residues. CDR3 sequence (DNA): TGTGCCAGCAGTTACACCGGGACTCCGAACACTGAAGCTTTCTTT. Translating it yields CASSYTGTPNTEAFF.

V usage is TRBV5-5 and J usage is TRBJ1-1; D gene unclear. V lost 1 base, J lost 8 bases, and 9 bases lay in between. Germline lookup yields CDR1 SGHKS and CDR2 YYEKEE (reference sequence). The CDR3 extends over 12 amino acids. DNA of the CDR3: TGTGCCAGCAGCTTGATTGCCACCGAAGCTTTCTTT. Its translation is CASSLIATEAFF.

The chain links TRBV19 to TRBJ2-1, with 9 bases matching TRBD2. Germline CDR1 reads LNHDA; CDR2 reads SQIVND (reference sequence). The CDR3 length is 16 residues. The trim removed 3 bases at V and 7 bases at J, leaving 10 bases unmatched. The CDR3 nucleotides read TGTGCCAGTAGTATCGGAAGCGGGAGGCATTCTAATGAGCAGTTCTTC. Translation: CASSIGSGRHSNEQFF.

The chain recombines TRBV7-9 with TRBJ2-4; no clear D gene. The CDR3 loop spans 14 amino acids. Per the germline V gene, CDR1 is SEHNR and CDR2 is FQNEAQ (reference sequence). The V gene lost 5 bases and the J gene lost 0 bases, with 8 bases spanning the gap. CDR3 amino acids: CASSPTLAKNIQYF. CDR3 DNA: TGTGCCAGCAGCCCGACACTAGCCAAAAACATTCAGTACTTC.

The chain combines TRBV15 with TRBJ1-1; 8 bases agree with TRBD1. Germline CDR1 is LNHNV and CDR2 is YYDKDF (reference sequence). The CDR3 is 16 amino acids. With 0 bases clipped from V and 5 bases from J, the junction kept 8 bases outside the gene matches. CDR3 bases: TGTGCCACCAGCAGAGATGACCCGGGACAGGAGACTGAAGCTTTCTTT. The encoded protein is CATSRDDPGQETEAFF.

This clone appeared a single time. V is TRBV4-1 and J is TRBJ1-3, with a possible D match to TRBD1 (5 bases). The V gene lost 0 bases and the J gene lost 1 base, with 16 bases spanning the gap. The CDR3 has 18 amino acids. CDR1 MGHRA and CDR2 YSYEKL come from the germline V gene. CDR3 residues: CASSQDGSAGFSGNTIYF. The CDR3, as DNA: TGCGCCAGCAGCCAAGACGGCTCGGCAGGGTTTTCTGGAAACACCATATATTTT.

This chain uses TRBV27 with TRBJ1-1; D is undetermined. V was clipped by 1 base and J by 1 base, with 7 bases between them. The germline gives CDR1 MNHEY, CDR2 SMNVEV (reference sequence). The CDR3 sequence is 14 residues long. CDR3 residues: CASSLLAGNTEAFF. The CDR3 coding sequence is TGTGCCAGCAGTTTATTAGCCGGGAACACTGAAGCTTTCTTT.

V and J are TRBV9 and TRBJ2-3; possible D gene TRBD2, 5 bases. Germline V lookup: CDR1 SGDLS, CDR2 YYNGEE. This CDR3 contains 19 residues. The V and J ends lost 1 base and 0 bases respectively, with 21 bases between them. CDR3 sequence (DNA): TGTGCCAGCAGCGTAAACGTCCTAGTTGGGAGCCAAAGCACAGATACGCAGTATTTT. It is translated as CASSVNVLVGSQSTDTQYF. Full variable domain (missing parts from reference TRBV9 and TRBJ2-3): DSGVTQTPKHLITATGQRVTLRCSPRSGDLSVYWYQQSLDQGLQFLIQYYNGEERAKGNILERFSAQQFPDLHSELNLSSLELGDSALYFCASSVNVLVGSQSTDTQYFGPGTRLTVL.

This chain links TRBV27 with TRBJ2-7, with unresolved D. V was pared by 4 bases and J by 3 bases, with 13 bases between. Germline CDR1 and CDR2: MNHEY and SMNVEV (reference sequence). The CDR3 consists of 14 residues. CDR3: CASSSPAAFYEQYF. CDR3 DNA sequence: TGTGCCAGCAGTTCCCCCGCAGCCTTCTACGAGCAGTACTTC.

This chain connects TRBV6-1 to TRBJ2-7; TRBD1 is a possible D gene (5 bases). Germline assignment: CDR1 MNHNS and CDR2 SASEGT. V was pared by 0 bases and J by 7 bases, with 19 bases between. This CDR3 is 16 amino acids long. The CDR3 spells CASSEARVSSFREQYF. CDR3 in DNA: TGTGCCAGCAGTGAAGCCAGGGTATCTTCCTTCCGAGAGCAGTACTTC.

The chain carries TRBV2 and TRBJ2-7; D remains unclear. In germline, CDR1 is SNHLY, CDR2 FYNNEI. The CDR3 runs to 12 residues. Trimming left V 1 base short and J 11 bases short, with 12 bases between. CDR3: CASSEVAPVKYF. The CDR3 nucleotides are TGTGCCAGCAGTGAAGTGGCCCCCGTTAAGTACTTC.

V gene TRBV6-5 combines with J gene TRBJ1-1; D is undetermined. The CDR3 runs 14 residues. Germline V gives CDR1 MNHEY, CDR2 SVGAGI. V was clipped by 0 bases and J by 1 base, with 6 bases between them. CDR3: CASSYSWGNTEAFF. The CDR3, as DNA: TGTGCCAGCAGTTACTCCTGGGGGAACACTGAAGCTTTCTTT.

The V call is TRBV29-1, the J call TRBJ2-5; D is possibly TRBD1 or TRBD2 (5 bases each). This CDR3 has 12 residues. The germline CDR1 and CDR2 sequences are SQVTM and ANQGSEA. Trimming left V 7 bases short and J 4 bases short, with 13 bases between. CDR3 DNA sequence: TGCAGCGCCACGGATGGGGGAGAGACCCAGTACTTC. This codes for CSATDGGETQYF.

This chain's CDR3 is CASGTESNQPQHF. The CDR3 nucleotides read TGTGCCAGCGGGACAGAGAGCAATCAGCCCCAGCATTTT. The V gene is TRBV2, the J gene TRBJ1-5, with TRBD1 identical over 7 bases. Per germline, CDR1 SNHLY and CDR2 FYNNEI. The V and J ends lost 8 bases and 1 base, in that order; junction bases with no gene match: 2. This CDR3 region has 13 residues.

The gene calls are TRBV9 and TRBJ2-1; TRBD1 is a possible D gene (7 bases). The CDR3 contains 15 residues. Between the trimmed V and J ends, which lost 3 bases and 2 bases, there was a span of 12 bases. Germline CDR1 and CDR2: SGDLS and YYNGEE. The CDR3, as DNA: TGTGCCAGCAGCGCCCAGGGGGGTACCTACAATGAGCAGTTCTTC. It is translated as CASSAQGGTYNEQFF.

V is TRBV12-5 and J is TRBJ2-4; perhaps TRBD2 as D (6 bases). The CDR3 has 17 residues. Germline loops: CDR1 LGHNT, CDR2 FRNRAP. Trimming cost V 0 bases and J 3 bases, with 15 bases left between them. In DNA form, the CDR3 reads TGTGCTAGTGGTTTGGTAGTGTCTAGCGTTGGCAAAAACATTCAGTACTTC. Translated, it gives CASGLVVSSVGKNIQYF.

A note on this clone: Its ends do not fully match the called genes, so a read error is possible. The rearrangement links TRBV7-7 to TRBJ2-5; D is undetermined. In germline, CDR1 is SSHAT, CDR2 FNYEAQ (reference sequence). The CDR3 runs to 12 residues. Here the CDR3 DNA reads TGTGCTAGCAGCTCGGATCAAGAGACCCAGTACTTC. Translation: CASSSDQETQYF.

This rearrangement joins TRBV18 to TRBJ1-3; TRBD1 might be the D (6 bases). Trimming removed 3 bases at V and 0 bases at J, with 12 bases between. The CDR3 extends over 16 amino acids. Germline V lookup: CDR1 KGHSH, CDR2 LQKENI. As DNA, the CDR3 is TGTGCCAGCTCACCCCCTAGGACAGTCTCTGGAAACACCATATATTTT. Residues: CASSPPRTVSGNTIYF.